A selection of T cell receptor beta chains follows, all from one sample in a study of cytotoxic CD8 clonotypes in ibrutinib-treated CLL. Measured with immunoSEQ multiplex PCR; TCRdb has only the in-frame clones, and not every one. The sample lists roughly 54,000 clones; roughly 63% were seen once. Specimen: PBMCs, collected after 24 months of ibrutinib treatment. These receptors all come from a human donor with chronic lymphocytic leukemia. Both conserved end residues are part of each CDR3. The D gene is left open where the match is weak. Rows give clone size only sometimes, using once, few, many, or a class for an expanded clone.

d_call j_call clone_size v_call cdr3_nt cdr3_aa
. TRBJ2-7 . TRBV18 TGTGCCAGCTCACCCTACAGGGAGTACGAGCAGTACTTC CASSPYREYEQYF
. TRBJ2-2 . TRBV6-5 TGTGCCAGCAGCCAACCCTCGAACACCGGGGAGCTGTTTTTT CASSQPSNTGELFF
. TRBJ2-1 . TRBV28 TGTGCCAGCGGTGATCCCGATGAGCAGTTCTTC CASGDPDEQFF
TRBD1 TRBJ2-5 few TRBV14 TGTGCCAGCAGCCAAGAGGGGACAGGGCTTCAAGAGACCCAGTACTTC CASSQEGTGLQETQYF
. TRBJ1-6 medium-sized TRBV27 TGTGCCAGCAGTTTGAATGGAAACTCCTATAATTCACCCCTCCACTTT CASSLNGNSYNSPLHF
. TRBJ2-3 . TRBV20-1 TGCAGTGCTAGCGATAAGACGCAGTATTTT CSASDKTQYF
TRBD1 TRBJ2-2 . TRBV2 TGTGCCAGCAGAAGGACAGGGGGGAGCACCGGGGAGCTGTTTTTT CASRRTGGSTGELFF
. TRBJ1-2 few TRBV18 TGTGCCAGCTCACCGGTAGAGAGGGAAAGGAGGTATGGCTACACCTTC CASSPVERERRYGYTF
. TRBJ1-1 . TRBV2 TGTGCCAGCAGTGTCCAGCAAGGGAACACTGAAGCTTTCTTT CASSVQQGNTEAFF
TRBD1 TRBJ2-7 few TRBV7-7 TGTGCTAGCAGCTTAACGGGACAGAAGGACTACGAGCAGTACTTC CASSLTGQKDYEQYF
. TRBJ1-2 . TRBV6-6 TGTGCCAGCAGTTACTCAGTGGGACGGGGCTACACCTTC CASSYSVGRGYTF
. TRBJ2-7 many TRBV4-1 TGCGCCAGCAGCCGGGGCGGGGCGACCTCCGAGCAGTACTTC CASSRGGATSEQYF
. TRBJ1-6 once TRBV9 TGTGCCAGCAGCGTAGGACAGCATAATTCACCCCTCCACTTT CASSVGQHNSPLHF
. TRBJ1-2 . TRBV4-1 TGCGCCAGCAGCCAAGAAGGGGGAAGGGACGGCTACACCTTC CASSQEGGRDGYTF
TRBD1 TRBJ2-7 few TRBV29-1 TGCAGCGCTGTTTTTGAACTGGTCTGGACAGGGGGCGAGCAGTACTTC CSAVFELVWTGGEQYF
. TRBJ2-5 . TRBV5-1 TGCGCCAGCAGCCCCGGACCGGTTGGGGGGGAGACCCAGTACTTC CASSPGPVGGETQYF
. TRBJ2-5 once TRBV5-4 TGTGCCAGCAGCTTGGGACGGACACAAGAGACCCAGTACTTC CASSLGRTQETQYF
. TRBJ1-2 . TRBV19 TGTGCCAGTAGTATTGGGGGAAAGACCTATGGCTACACCTTC CASSIGGKTYGYTF
. TRBJ1-6 . TRBV7-9 TGTGCCAGCAGCTCGATGATAGGTGATTCACCCCTCCACTTT CASSSMIGDSPLHF
. TRBJ1-1 . TRBV10-2 TGCGCCAGCAGTGAGTCGGTATTCAGGGGAGCAAAAGCTTTCTTT CASSESVFRGAKAFF
TRBD2 TRBJ2-7 medium-sized TRBV19 TGTGCCAGTAGTAGCGGGGGCTACGAGCAGTACTTC CASSSGGYEQYF
. TRBJ1-5 . TRBV19 TGTGCCAGTAGCTGGGGCCAGGGGAAGGGCCAGCCCCAGCATTTT CASSWGQGKGQPQHF
. TRBJ1-1 . TRBV5-1 TGCGCCAGCAGCCTTCAAGTTCCCACTGAAGCTTTCTTT CASSLQVPTEAFF
. TRBJ2-3 few TRBV29-1 TGCAGCGTTGAAACGGGCACAGATACGCAGTATTTT CSVETGTDTQYF
. TRBJ2-7 . TRBV7-9 TGTGCCAGCAGCCCCGGATCGAGGTGGGAGCAGTACTTC CASSPGSRWEQYF
. TRBJ1-1 once TRBV7-8 TGTGCCAGCAGCCTCGTACAGGGGAACACTGAAGCTTTCTTT CASSLVQGNTEAFF
TRBD1 TRBJ1-2 medium-sized TRBV19 TGTGCCAGCTGGGGGGAGGGGGCCAATGGCTACACCTTC CASWGEGANGYTF
. TRBJ2-5 . TRBV11-2 TGTGCCAGCAGCTTAGATGGGGACGGGGAACAAGAGACCCAGTACTTC CASSLDGDGEQETQYF
TRBD2 TRBJ2-2 . TRBV29-1 TGCAGCGCTTCTAGCGGGGGGGCCGGCGGGGAGCTGTTTTTT CSASSGGAGGELFF
TRBD1 TRBJ1-1 few TRBV19 TGTGCCAGTAGACCCAGACAGGGCTCTTACACTGAAGCTTTCTTT CASRPRQGSYTEAFF
TRBD1 TRBJ2-7 once TRBV2 TGTGCCAGCAGCTGGACAGGGGGCGAGCAGTACTTC CASSWTGGEQYF
. TRBJ1-1 few TRBV6-6 TGTGCCAGCAGCTCACAGGGTTTTGAAGCTTTCTTT CASSSQGFEAFF
. TRBJ1-1 many TRBV2 TGTGCCAGCAGAGCCAGGAACACTGAAGCTTTCTTT CASRARNTEAFF
TRBD2 TRBJ2-2 . TRBV7-6 TGTGCCAGCAGCCACAGCGGGGGGAACACCGGGGAGCTGTTTTTT CASSHSGGNTGELFF
. TRBJ1-1 . TRBV20-1 TGCAGTGCTAGAGATACTGAAGCTTTCTTT CSARDTEAFF
TRBD1 TRBJ2-1 many TRBV29-1 TGCAGCGCCGGGACAGGAAGGAGTGAGCAGTTCTTC CSAGTGRSEQFF
. TRBJ2-7 few TRBV13 TGTGCCAGCAGCTTGGAAAGGACGGGCTACGAGCAGTACTTC CASSLERTGYEQYF
TRBD2 TRBJ2-3 . TRBV12-5 TGTGCTAGTGGAATCCTCCCTGGCGGGGGGGCGGGAGATACGCAGTATTTT CASGILPGGGAGDTQYF
. TRBJ2-2 . TRBV5-1 TGCGCCAGCAGCTTGGTCAGGGACACCGGGGAGCTGTTTTTT CASSLVRDTGELFF
. TRBJ1-2 . TRBV19 TGTGCCAGTAGTATCTGGTCGGTGGGTGGCTACACCTTC CASSIWSVGGYTF
. TRBJ2-5 few TRBV5-1 TGCGCCAGCAGCTTGGGGGAAGCTGTCCAAGAGACCCAGTACTTC CASSLGEAVQETQYF
. TRBJ1-6 . TRBV2 TGTGCCAGCAGTGATGGGACCAATAATTCACCCCTCCACTTT CASSDGTNNSPLHF
. TRBJ1-6 . TRBV7-8 TGTGCCAGCAGCTTAGTCGCTTGGGCACCCCTCCACTTT CASSLVAWAPLHF
. TRBJ1-5 . TRBV23-1 TGCGCCAGCCCATACGGACGGATCAATCAGCCCCAGCATTTT CASPYGRINQPQHF